The next 2 T cell receptor beta chains were all read from a single sample in a study of OX40 agonist ivuxolimab in advanced cancers. TCRdb's copy holds only in-frame clones and misses some; the assay was immunoSEQ multiplex PCR. Here the sample spans around 77,000 clones, around 87% being singletons. Specimen: CD4+ or CD8+ T cells sorted from blood, collected in a trial of the OX40 agonist ivuxolimab. These receptors originate from an adult with an advanced solid tumor such as melanoma, head and neck, liver or kidney cancer.

V and J are TRBV5-6 and TRBJ1-2; a possible D gene is TRBD1 (5 bases). Germline V gene lookup returns CDR1 SGHDT and CDR2 YYEEEE. The CDR3 loop spans 17 amino acids. V shed 0 bases and J shed 4 bases, with 19 bases lying between them. CDR3: CASSLAFSLAGGYGYTF. The CDR3 bases are TGTGCCAGCAGCTTGGCCTTCTCTCTGGCCGGGGGCTATGGCTACACCTTC.

V gene TRBV5-1 combines with J gene TRBJ2-3; D perhaps matches TRBD1 (6 bases). The CDR3 is 16 residues long. Germline assignment: CDR1 SGHRS and CDR2 YFSETQ. V lost 0 bases and J 3 bases, leaving 14 bases between the germline ends. CDR3 in DNA: TGCGCCAGCAGCTTGGCAGGGGTACAGGGAACAGATACGCAGTATTTT. Translation gives CASSLAGVQGTDTQYF.